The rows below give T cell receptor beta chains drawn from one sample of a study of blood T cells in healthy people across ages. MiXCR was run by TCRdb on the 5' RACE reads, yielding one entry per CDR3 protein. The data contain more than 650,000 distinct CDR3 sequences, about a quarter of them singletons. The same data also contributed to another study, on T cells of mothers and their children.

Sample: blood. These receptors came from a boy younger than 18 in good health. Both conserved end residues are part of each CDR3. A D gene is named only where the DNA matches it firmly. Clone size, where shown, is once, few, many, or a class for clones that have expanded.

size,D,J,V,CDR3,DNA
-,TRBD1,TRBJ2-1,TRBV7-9,CASSSPDRGRGGEQFF,TGTGCCAGCAGCTCCCCGGACAGGGGGCGGGGTGGTGAGCAGTTCTTC
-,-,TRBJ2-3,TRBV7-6,CASSLADGSSSVWDTQYF,TGTGCCAGCAGCTTAGCCGACGGTTCTAGTTCAGTTTGGGATACGCAGTATTTT
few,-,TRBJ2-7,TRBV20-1,CSAAGRTDTSSYEQYF,TGCAGTGCTGCGGGGAGGACGGACACAAGCTCCTACGAGCAGTACTTC
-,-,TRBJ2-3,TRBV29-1,CSVVRRREDTQYF,TGCAGCGTTGTGAGGCGCCGTGAGGATACGCAGTATTTT
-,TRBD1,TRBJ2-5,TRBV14,CASAGQAQETQYF,TGTGCCAGCGCCGGACAGGCTCAAGAGACCCAGTACTTC
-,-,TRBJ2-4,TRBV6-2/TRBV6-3,CASSLGSSGIQYF,TGTGCCAGCAGTTTGGGATCCTCGGGCATTCAGTACTTC
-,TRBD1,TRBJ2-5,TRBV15,CATSRDLGQVDF,TGTGCCACCAGCAGAGATTTGGGACAGGTTGACTTC
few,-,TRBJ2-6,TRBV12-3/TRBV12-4,CASSSRGQTFSGANVLTF,TGTGCCAGCAGCTCCCGGGGCCAAACCTTCTCTGGGGCCAACGTCCTGACTTTC
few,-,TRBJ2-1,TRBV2,CASSESAPREQFF,TGTGCCAGCAGTGAATCGGCCCCACGCGAGCAGTTCTTC
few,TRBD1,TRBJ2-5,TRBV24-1,CATSDSTGVKTQYF,TGTGCCACCAGTGATTCGACAGGGGTAAAGACCCAGTACTTC
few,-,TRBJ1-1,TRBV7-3,CASSTGQQAFF,TGTGCCAGCAGCACTGGACAACAAGCTTTCTTT
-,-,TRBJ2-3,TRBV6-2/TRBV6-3,CASSYSRGADTQYF,TGTGCCAGCAGTTACTCTAGGGGCGCAGATACGCAGTATTTT
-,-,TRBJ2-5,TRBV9,CASSVDRGGGETQYF,TGTGCCAGCAGCGTAGATAGGGGGGGAGGGGAGACCCAGTACTTC
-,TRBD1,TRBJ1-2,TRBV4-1,CASSQDSDRANYGYTF,TGCGCCAGCAGCCAAGATAGCGACAGGGCCAACTATGGCTACACCTTC
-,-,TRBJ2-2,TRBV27,CASRPRDGNTGELFF,TGTGCCAGCAGACCCCGGGACGGGAACACCGGGGAGCTGTTTTTT
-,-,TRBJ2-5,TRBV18,CASSPIRDTYQETQYF,TGTGCCAGCTCACCGATCCGGGACACATACCAAGAGACCCAGTACTTC
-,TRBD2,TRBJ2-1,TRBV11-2,CASSFSGGTYNEQFF,TGTGCCAGCAGCTTTTCGGGGGGAACCTACAATGAGCAGTTCTTC
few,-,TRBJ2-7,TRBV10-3,CATDDGPYEQYF,TGTGCCACCGACGATGGCCCTTACGAGCAGTACTTC
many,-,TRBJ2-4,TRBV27,CASSARTIQNIQYF,TGTGCCAGCAGTGCCCGGACAATACAAAACATTCAGTACTTC
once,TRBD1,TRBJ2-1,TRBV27,CASRQSDRSNEQFF,TGTGCCAGCAGGCAATCGGACAGGTCGAATGAGCAGTTCTTC
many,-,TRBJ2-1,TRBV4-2,CASSQDMGGEQFF,TGTGCCAGCAGCCAAGATATGGGCGGTGAGCAGTTCTTC
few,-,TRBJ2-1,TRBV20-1,CSAPVAGSSYNEQFF,TGCAGTGCTCCGGTGGCAGGGAGCTCCTACAATGAGCAGTTCTTC
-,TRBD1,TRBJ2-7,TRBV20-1,CSARGDSSYEQYF,TGCAGTGCTAGAGGGGACAGCTCCTACGAGCAGTACTTC
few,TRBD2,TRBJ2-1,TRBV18,CASSPQLAGGSSYNEQFF,TGTGCCAGCTCACCGCAACTAGCGGGGGGAAGCTCCTACAATGAGCAGTTCTTC
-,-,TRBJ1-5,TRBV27,CASSTTARGNQPQHF,TGTGCCAGCAGCACCACCGCGAGGGGCAATCAGCCCCAGCATTTT
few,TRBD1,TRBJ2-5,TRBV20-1,CSASRDRGMETQYF,TGCAGTGCTAGCCGGGACAGGGGGATGGAGACCCAGTACTTC
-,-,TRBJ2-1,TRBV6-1,CASSRDSRGSYNEQFF,TGTGCCAGCAGCCGCGACTCCAGGGGCTCCTACAATGAGCAGTTCTTC
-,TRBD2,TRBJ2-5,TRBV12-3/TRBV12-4,CASKASSGGAETQYF,TGTGCCAGCAAAGCCTCTAGCGGGGGGGCGGAGACCCAGTACTTC
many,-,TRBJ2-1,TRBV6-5,CASSYSLGGAYNEQFF,TGTGCCAGCAGTTACTCTTTGGGCGGAGCGTACAATGAGCAGTTCTTC
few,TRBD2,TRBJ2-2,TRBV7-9,CASSVRLAGGSGELFF,TGTGCCAGCAGCGTCCGACTAGCGGGGGGATCTGGGGAGCTGTTTTTT
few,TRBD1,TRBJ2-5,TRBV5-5,CASSPRQGKNFF,TGTGCCAGCAGCCCCCGACAGGGTAAAAATTTCTTC
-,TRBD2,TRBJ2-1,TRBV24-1,CATSDLGSGGYNEQFF,TGTGCCACCAGTGATTTAGGCAGCGGGGGCTACAATGAGCAGTTCTTC
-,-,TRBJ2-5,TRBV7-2,CASSLAGLGGLRETQYF,TGTGCCAGCAGCTTAGCAGGACTAGGGGGCTTGCGAGAGACCCAGTACTTC
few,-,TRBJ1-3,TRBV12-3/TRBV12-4,CASSWGLNTIYF,TGTGCCAGCAGCTGGGGTTTAAACACCATATATTTT
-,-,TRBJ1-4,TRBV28,CASSHWPGGEKLFF,TGTGCCAGCAGCCACTGGCCGGGCGGTGAAAAACTGTTTTTT
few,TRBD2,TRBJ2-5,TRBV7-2,CASSLWGLAGSQGTQYF,TGTGCCAGCAGCCTATGGGGACTAGCGGGGAGTCAAGGGACCCAGTACTTC
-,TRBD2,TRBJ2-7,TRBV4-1,CASSQKGLAYEQYF,TGCGCCAGCAGCCAGAAAGGACTAGCCTACGAGCAGTACTTC
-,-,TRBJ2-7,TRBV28,CASSPRGRLSYEQYF,TGTGCCAGCAGCCCCCGCGGGCGGTTGTCCTACGAGCAGTACTTC
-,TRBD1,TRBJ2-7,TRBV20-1,CSAPDRGSYEQYF,TGCAGTGCGCCTGACAGGGGCAGCTACGAGCAGTACTTC
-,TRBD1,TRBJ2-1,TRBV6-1,CASSERDRYNEQFF,TGTGCCAGCAGTGAACGGGACAGGTACAATGAGCAGTTCTTC
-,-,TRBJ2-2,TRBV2,CASSDPRNTGELFF,TGTGCCAGCAGTGACCCCCGGAACACCGGGGAGCTGTTTTTT
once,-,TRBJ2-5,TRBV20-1,CSAQVGAGEETQYF,TGCAGTGCCCAAGTAGGGGCAGGTGAAGAGACCCAGTACTTC
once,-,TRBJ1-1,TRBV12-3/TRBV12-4,CASSRQGGAEAFF,TGTGCCAGCAGTCGTCAGGGTGGGGCTGAAGCTTTCTTT
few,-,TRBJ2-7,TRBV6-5,CASSYSPPFGSEQYF,TGTGCCAGCAGTTACTCCCCGCCTTTCGGCAGCGAGCAGTACTTC
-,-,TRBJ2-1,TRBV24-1,CATSDRRPSSYNEQFF,TGTGCCACCAGTGATCGGAGGCCCAGCTCCTACAATGAGCAGTTCTTC
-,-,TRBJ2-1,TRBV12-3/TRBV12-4,CASTLGLDNEQFF,TGTGCCAGCACCCTGGGGCTAGACAATGAGCAGTTCTTC
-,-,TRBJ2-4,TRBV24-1,CATSDSGSAKNIQYF,TGTGCCACCAGTGATTCAGGGTCGGCCAAAAACATTCAGTACTTC
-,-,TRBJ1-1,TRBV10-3,CAISAATGRVGTEAFF,TGTGCCATCAGTGCTGCAACAGGGAGGGTCGGCACTGAAGCTTTCTTT
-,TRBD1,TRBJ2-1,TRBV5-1,CASSLGQGAHNEQFF,TGCGCCAGCAGCTTGGGTCAGGGGGCTCACAATGAGCAGTTCTTC
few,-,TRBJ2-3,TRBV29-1,CSVMRLISTDTQYF,TGCAGCGTTATGCGACTGATAAGCACAGATACGCAGTATTTT
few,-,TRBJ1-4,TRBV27,CASSLALYGEKLFF,TGTGCCAGCAGCCTTGCCTTATATGGGGAAAAACTGTTTTTT
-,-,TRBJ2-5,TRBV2,CARSRAPLGTQYF,TGTGCCAGATCCCGTGCCCCCTTGGGGACCCAGTACTTC
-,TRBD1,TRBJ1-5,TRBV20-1,CSAREPVDRGQPQHF,TGCAGTGCTCGGGAGCCGGTGGACAGGGGCCAGCCCCAGCATTTT
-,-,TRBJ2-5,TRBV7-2,CASSLGDQGIQYF,TGTGCCAGCAGCTTAGGTGACCAGGGAATCCAGTACTTC
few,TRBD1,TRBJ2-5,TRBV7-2,CASSPRTGGAEETQYF,TGTGCCAGCAGCCCTCGGACAGGCGGCGCGGAGGAGACCCAGTACTTC
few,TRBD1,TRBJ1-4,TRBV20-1,CSAIGDSRDEKLFF,TGCAGTGCTATCGGGGACAGCCGGGATGAAAAACTGTTTTTT
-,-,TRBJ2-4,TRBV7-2,CAGSHQSGGDIQYF,TGTGCCGGCAGCCATCAAAGTGGTGGGGACATTCAGTACTTC
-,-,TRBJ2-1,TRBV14,CASSQVGFEQFF,TGTGCCAGCAGCCAAGTCGGGTTTGAGCAGTTCTTC